This T cell receptor (beta chain) was found in a study of cytomegalovirus exposure and HLA in healthy donors. Background on the study: Per a later analysis, the 666 first-cohort and under 150 validation repertoires shared one platform.

Notes on the study in general: Diagnosis of cytomegalovirus status made by the classifier reportedly showed high specificity and sensitivity. The study listed roughly 160 cytomegalovirus-associated TCR beta chains. In vitro experiments confirmed that three CMV-associated chains were specific for CMV antigens.

This CDR3 comprises 14 residues. Looked up from germline, CDR1 is SGHDT and CDR2 is YYEEEE. V was pared by 7 bases and J by 3 bases, with 16 bases between. Concerning this clone itself: The target antigen is unknown.

The data were produced by immunoSEQ multiplex PCR, yet TCRdb's version contains in-frame clones alone and is incomplete. The table lists tens of thousands of clones, around nine tenths of them singletons. The chain links TRBV5-6 to TRBJ1-2; D is uncertain. The material sequenced was PBMCs. The TCR was taken from a woman aged 25 to 45 in good health and CMV-seronegative. CDR3 loop: CASLTSRQHYGYTF. The CDR3 DNA reads TGTGCCAGCCTCACATCTCGACAACACTATGGCTACACCTTC.